This TCR beta chain originates from a study of CD8 T cells in ankylosing spondylitis. Germline V gene data show CDR1 as LNHDA and CDR2 as SQIVND (reference sequence). The CDR3 contains 14 residues. Regarding this clonotype: A single base separates this from a much larger clone, so it may be a read error.

TCRdb re-called the 5' RACE reads through MiXCR, storing one row per CDR3 protein. The sample shows approximately 92,000 distinct CDR3 sequences, about 8.8% of them seen only once. The sequence was obtained from a male donor with ankylosing spondylitis or in good health (not recorded which). What was sequenced was blood, either unsorted or a sorted T cell fraction (not recorded which). This chain joins TRBV19 and TRBJ1-4; D perhaps matches TRBD1 (5 bases). The CDR3 here is CVSSKTAGNEKLFF. DNA of the CDR3: TGTGTCAGTAGTAAGACAGCTGGAAATGAAAAACTGTTTTTT.